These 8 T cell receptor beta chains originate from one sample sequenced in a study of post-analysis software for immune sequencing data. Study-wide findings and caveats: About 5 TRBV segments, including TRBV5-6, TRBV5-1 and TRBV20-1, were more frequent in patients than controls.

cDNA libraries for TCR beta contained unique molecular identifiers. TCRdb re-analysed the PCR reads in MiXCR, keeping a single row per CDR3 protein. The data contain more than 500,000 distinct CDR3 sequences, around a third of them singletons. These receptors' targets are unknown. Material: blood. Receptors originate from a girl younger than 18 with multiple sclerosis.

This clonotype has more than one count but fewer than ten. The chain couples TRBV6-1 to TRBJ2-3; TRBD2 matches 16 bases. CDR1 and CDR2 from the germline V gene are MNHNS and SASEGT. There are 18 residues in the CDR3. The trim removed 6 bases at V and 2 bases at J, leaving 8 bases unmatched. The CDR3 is CASSRLGLAGGNTDTQYF. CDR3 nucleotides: TGTGCCAGCAGCCGCTTGGGACTAGCGGGGGGGAACACAGATACGCAGTATTTT.

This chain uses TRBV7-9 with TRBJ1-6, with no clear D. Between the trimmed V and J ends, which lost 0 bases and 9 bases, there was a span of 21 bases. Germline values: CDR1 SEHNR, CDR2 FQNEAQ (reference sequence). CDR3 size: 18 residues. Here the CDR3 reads CASSLAHGFGTMPSPLHF. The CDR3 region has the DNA TGTGCCAGCAGCTTAGCGCATGGGTTCGGCACTATGCCTTCACCCCTCCACTTT. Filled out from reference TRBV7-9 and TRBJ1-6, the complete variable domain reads DTGVSQNPRHKITKRGQNVTFRCDPISEHNRLYWYRQTLGQGPEFLTYFQNEAQLEKSRLLSDRFSAERPKGSFSTLEIQRTEQGDSAMYLCASSLAHGFGTMPSPLHFGNGTRLTVT.

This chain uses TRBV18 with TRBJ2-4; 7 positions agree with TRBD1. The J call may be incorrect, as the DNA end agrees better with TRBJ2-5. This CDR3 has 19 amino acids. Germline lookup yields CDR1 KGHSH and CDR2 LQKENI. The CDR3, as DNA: TGTGCCAGCTCACCGCTCCCTGCACTACCCGGGACAGAACAAGAGACCCAGTACTTC. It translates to CASSPLPALPGTEQETQYF.

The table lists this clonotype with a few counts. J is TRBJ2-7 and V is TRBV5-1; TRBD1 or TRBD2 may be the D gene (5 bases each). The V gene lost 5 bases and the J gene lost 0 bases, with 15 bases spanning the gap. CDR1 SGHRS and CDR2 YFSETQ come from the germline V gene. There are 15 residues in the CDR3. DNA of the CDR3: TGCGCCAGCAGTGTGGGGACGGGAAGCTCCTACGAGCAGTACTTC. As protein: CASSVGTGSSYEQYF. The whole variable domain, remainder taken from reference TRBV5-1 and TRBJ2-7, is KAGVTQTPRYLIKTRGQQVTLSCSPISGHRSVSWYQQTPGQGLQFLFEYFSETQRNKGNFPGRFSGRQFSNSRSEMNVSTLELGDSALYLCASSVGTGSSYEQYFGPGTRLTVT.

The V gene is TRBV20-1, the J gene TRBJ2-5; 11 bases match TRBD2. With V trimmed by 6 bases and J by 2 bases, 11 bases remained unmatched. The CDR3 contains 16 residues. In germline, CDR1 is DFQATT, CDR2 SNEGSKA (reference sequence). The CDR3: CSARDRLAGLQETQYF. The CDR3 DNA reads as TGCAGTGCCCGAGACAGACTAGCGGGGTTACAAGAGACCCAGTACTTC.

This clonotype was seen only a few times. The CDR3 nucleotides are TGTGCCAGCAGCTTAGTTAGGGGAGGCTACGAGCAGTACTTC. Its translation: CASSLVRGGYEQYF. J is TRBJ2-4 and V is TRBV7-2; D possibly corresponds to TRBD2 (6 bases). Near its end, the DNA agrees better with TRBJ2-7, so the J call may be wrong. Per the germline V gene, CDR1 is SGHTA and CDR2 is FQGNSA. The CDR3 covers 14 residues.

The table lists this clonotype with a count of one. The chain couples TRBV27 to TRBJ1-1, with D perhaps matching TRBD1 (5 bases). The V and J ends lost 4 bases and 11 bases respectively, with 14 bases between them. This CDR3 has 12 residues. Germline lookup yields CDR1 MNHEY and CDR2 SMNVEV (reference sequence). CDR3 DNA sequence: TGTGCCAGCAGTTCCGCAACGGGGGGTGCTTTCTTT. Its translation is CASSSATGGAFF.

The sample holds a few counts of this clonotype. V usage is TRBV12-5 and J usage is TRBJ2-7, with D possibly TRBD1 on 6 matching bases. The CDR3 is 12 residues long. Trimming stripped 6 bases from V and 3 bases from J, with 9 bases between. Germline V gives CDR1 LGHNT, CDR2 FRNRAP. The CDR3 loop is CASGKDSYEQYF. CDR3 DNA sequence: TGTGCTAGTGGCAAGGACAGCTACGAGCAGTACTTC.